The clone carrying this T cell receptor (beta chain) was seen ten or more times. The antigen is not known. The data belong to a study of T cell clonality in common variable immunodeficiency. Heparinized whole blood, 5 to 8 ml, came from each donor. The method was immunoSEQ multiplex PCR; TCRdb's version includes in-frame clones alone and lacks a portion of them. The sample is made up of tens of thousands of clones, none counted only once. General study results and limits: Patient heterogeneity in the CVID cohort limited correlations between repertoire features and clinical complications.

The source material was peripheral blood mononuclear cells. This receptor was taken from a person aged 18-70 years in good health.

The CDR3 protein is CATNTGGYNEQFF. The part of the CDR3 DNA that was read is TGTGCCACCAATACCGGGGGCTACAATGAG. This chain links TRBV24-1 with TRBJ2-1, with a tentative D call TRBD2 (6 bases). The CDR3 end lies 3 residues beyond the end of the read and is filled in from the germline J gene. Per germline, CDR1 KGHDR and CDR2 SFDVKD. The V gene lost 8 bases and the J gene lost 3 bases, with 10 bases spanning the gap. The CDR3 totals 13 residues.